In this sample, the clone carrying this T cell receptor (beta chain) turned up many times. Molecular barcoded adaptors covering alpha/delta and beta/gamma chains were used on roughly 400 ng RNA. TCRdb reanalysed the reads using MiXCR and keeps one entry per CDR3 protein. The sample holds about 23,000 distinct CDR3 sequences, approximately 14% seen once. The entry originates in a study of read filtering for tumor transcriptome and immune sequencing. For the study at large: The cohort had approximately 16 men and over twelve women aged roughly 47 to 80, mean roughly 71 years. Revised staging placed eight or nine patients in R-ISS I, 15 to 20 in II, six or seven in III.

The CDR3 has 14 residues. V was pared by 0 bases and J by 15 bases, with 11 bases of the junction left unmatched. CDR1 is SGHDT, CDR2 YYEEEE, per germline. This clonotype was obtained from a donor at least 40 years old with multiple myeloma. The sequenced sample was a population of CD138-negative cells sorted from bone marrow. The chain carries TRBV5-6 and TRBJ2-1; 8 positions agree with TRBD2. CDR3 nucleotides: TGTGCCAGCAGCTTGGGGGGACTAGGATTCGTGTTGTTCTTC. It yields the protein CASSLGGLGFVLFF.